This TCR beta chain was retrieved from a study of neoadjuvant anti-PD-1 for oral cavity cancer. The CDR3 is made up of 15 amino acids. Germline V gene data show CDR1 as SNHLY and CDR2 as FYNNEI. This clone appeared a few times. One end of the junction is discordant with germline, which a read error may explain. Blood libraries mostly used about 500 ng genomic DNA, six replicates each. Sequencing used immunoSEQ multiplex PCR; TCRdb keeps in-frame clones, though not all of them. The sample includes nearly 7,000 clones, 60% to 80% of them seen just once. This clonotype was sampled from a person aged 40 to 85 with oral cavity squamous cell carcinoma. The sample here was PBMCs, taken before nivolumab (anti-PD-1) treatment. The V call is TRBV2, the J call TRBJ1-2; D might be TRBD1 (5 bases). The CDR3 loop reads CASRTGLGANYGYTF. CDR3 sequence (DNA): TGTGCCAGCAGAACCGGGCTAGGGGCTAACTACGGCTACACCTTC. Based on the CDR3 plus reference TRBV2 and TRBJ1-2, the full variable domain is EPEVTQTPSHQVTQMGQEVILRCVPISNHLYFYWYRQILGQKVEFLVSFYNNEISEKSEIFDDQFSVERPDGSNFTLKIRSTKLEDSAMYFCASRTGLGANYGYTFGSGTRLTVV.